One sample yielded the 9 T cell receptor beta chains listed below, sequenced in a study of graft-versus-host responses after intestinal transplantation (dated by TCRdb to the early 2020s). Libraries came from the immunoSEQ multiplex PCR assay. Entries here come from immuneACCESS through TCRdb and include only in-frame sequences with V and J called. Some clones fail to appear in such tables; in the studies checked, an unresolved V gene covers under half of the shortfall, and the cause of the remainder is unknown. The sample table lists approximately 90,000 clones, roughly nine tenths of them with a count of one. The ten largest clonotypes hold roughly 0.3% of the sample. These receptors have no known antigen. The time point label on this specimen signifies: cells obtained before transplantation from donor or recipient. The sample in question was unstimulated CD4+ T cells sorted from spleen or lymph node cells, obtained before transplant. The receptors shown here come from a human donor who was the organ donor for an intestinal transplant.

The chain is built from TRBV5-4 and TRBJ2-3; maybe TRBD2 (5 bases). Trimming removed 0 bases at V and 6 bases at J, with 11 bases between. Germline loops: CDR1 SGHNT, CDR2 YYREEE (reference sequence). The CDR3 is 14 amino acids. CDR3 loop: CASSLGLAFDTQYF. The DNA for the CDR3 is TGTGCCAGCAGCTTGGGGCTAGCATTCGATACGCAGTATTTT.

The chain combines TRBV5-1 with TRBJ2-7, with 8 bases aligning to TRBD2. V trimming: 0 bases; J trimming: 8 bases; junction bases outside the gene matches: 13. The germline V gene has CDR1 SGHRS and CDR2 YFSETQ. The length of the CDR3 is 16 residues. CDR3 amino acids: CASSLGGGGFLRKQYF. CDR3 nucleotides: TGCGCCAGCAGCTTGGGTGGCGGGGGGTTCCTAAGGAAGCAGTACTTC.

In its sample, this clone was seen once. The chain uses TRBV5-1 and TRBJ2-5; 10 nucleotides match TRBD2. The J segment lost 3 bases and the V segment lost 4 bases, leaving 3 bases of the junction unmatched. CDR1 is SGHRS and CDR2 is YFSETQ in the germline V gene. This CDR3 is 14 amino acids long. The CDR3 reads CASSPGTSEETQYF. The CDR3 DNA is TGCGCCAGCAGCCCCGGGACTAGCGAAGAGACCCAGTACTTC.

V and J are TRBV9 and TRBJ2-5, with D perhaps TRBD1 (5 bases). Trimming cost V 2 bases and J 2 bases, with 19 bases left between them. The CDR3 has 17 amino acids. Per germline, CDR1 SGDLS and CDR2 YYNGEE. The CDR3 nucleotides read TGTGCCAGCAGCGTCATCCCCGGTGGGCAGGGACAAGAGACCCAGTACTTC. Encoded protein: CASSVIPGGQGQETQYF. The full variable domain, its missing parts supplied by reference TRBV9 and TRBJ2-5, is DSGVTQTPKHLITATGQRVTLRCSPRSGDLSVYWYQQSLDQGLQFLIQYYNGEERAKGNILERFSAQQFPDLHSELNLSSLELGDSALYFCASSVIPGGQGQETQYFGPGTRLLVL.

The V call is TRBV7-2, the J call TRBJ1-2; unclear D gene. The CDR3 loop spans 14 amino acids. Trimming took off 4 bases at V and 2 bases at J, with 11 bases between the two ends. Germline V gene data show CDR1 as SGHTA and CDR2 as FQGNSA. Here the CDR3 reads CASSWRNPNYGYTF. The CDR3 region has the DNA TGTGCCAGCAGCTGGAGGAATCCGAACTATGGCTACACCTTC.

This sequence joins TRBV6-5 and TRBJ2-2; 7 bases fit TRBD2. The J segment lost 6 bases and the V segment lost 2 bases, leaving 3 bases of the junction unmatched. CDR1 and CDR2 from the germline V gene are MNHEY and SVGAGI. This CDR3 has 14 amino acids. CDR3 in amino acids: CASSYEGLPGELFF. In DNA form, the CDR3 reads TGTGCCAGCAGTTACGAGGGACTACCCGGGGAGCTGTTTTTT.

The rearrangement joins TRBV20-1 to TRBJ1-2, with no clear D. There are 11 residues in the CDR3. The V gene's germline CDR1 is DFQATT and CDR2 SNEGSKA (reference sequence). V was shortened by 6 bases and J by 7 bases, with 12 bases between the two germline ends. The CDR3 protein is CSAPQWAGYTF. As DNA, the CDR3 is TGCAGTGCCCCCCAGTGGGCTGGCTACACCTTC.

V is TRBV6-6 and J is TRBJ2-3; D perhaps matches TRBD2 (6 bases). CDR3 length: 15 amino acids. Germline loops: CDR1 MNHNY, CDR2 SVGAGI (reference sequence). Trimming left V 3 bases short and J 6 bases short, with 16 bases between. The CDR3 reads CASSYAGRFRDTQYF. As DNA, the CDR3 is TGTGCCAGCAGTTATGCGGGAAGATTCCGGGATACGCAGTATTTT.

This chain uses TRBV5-5 with TRBJ1-4, with D maybe TRBD1 (5 bases). From germline, CDR1 is SGHKS and CDR2 YYEKEE (reference sequence). Trimming shortened V by 0 bases and J by 8 bases, and 17 bases separated the two germline ends. The CDR3 contains 16 residues. Here the CDR3 reads CASSLDWGGTREKLFF. The CDR3 DNA follows: TGTGCCAGCAGCTTGGATTGGGGGGGGACGAGGGAAAAACTGTTTTTT.